This TCR beta chain came from a study of blood T cell repertoires in COVID-19. The wider study: The samples span acute and convalescent COVID-19 from the United States, Italy and Spain. T cells, B-cell-depleted T cells, or PBMCs supplied cDNA or gDNA.

This clone came up once. Germline V gene lookup returns CDR1 SGDLS and CDR2 YYNGEE. The V end was cut by 5 bases, the J end by 1 base, with 12 bases between. This CDR3 contains 15 residues. In the original processing: Nucleated cell counts were estimated from reference gene primer amplification. The repertoire was sequenced with immunoSEQ multiplex PCR; TCRdb's copy has only in-frame clones and lacks some. Clone size and V and J calls were adopted from that table, with D and trimming inferred from the DNA. The top ten hold 9.5% to 15% of the sample, which has roughly 190,000 clones, roughly 80% seen once.

The receptor was derived from a woman in her forties or fifties with acute or convalescent COVID-19. The chain recombines TRBV9 with TRBJ2-2, with D unresolved. The sequenced sample consisted of peripheral blood. The CDR3 DNA is TGTGCCAGCAGACCCTACGGGTGGAACACCGGGGAGCTGTTTTTT. Translating it yields CASRPYGWNTGELFF.